This T cell receptor (beta chain) derives from a study of blood T cells in healthy people across ages. A second PCR of about 7 to 11 cycles used a sample-barcoded 5' primer and a J-beta primer mix. In TCRdb, the 5' RACE reads were re-called with MiXCR into one record per CDR3 protein. The top ten clones hold 30% of a sample with 700,000 or so distinct CDR3 sequences, 40% to 50% of them seen once. This CDR3 comprises 15 residues. Germline-derived CDR1 and CDR2 are SGHDN and FVKESK. Total RNA was extracted at no less than 6 micrograms per sample. Regarding this clonotype: An end of the junction does not agree with germline; a read error may underlie this.

This receptor was identified in an elderly man in good health. The chain carries TRBV14 and TRBJ2-3; D gene unclear. The sample was blood. The CDR3: CASCQEGLGTDTQYF. DNA of the CDR3: TGTGCCAGCTGCCAAGAAGGGCTAGGCACAGATACGCAGTATTTT.